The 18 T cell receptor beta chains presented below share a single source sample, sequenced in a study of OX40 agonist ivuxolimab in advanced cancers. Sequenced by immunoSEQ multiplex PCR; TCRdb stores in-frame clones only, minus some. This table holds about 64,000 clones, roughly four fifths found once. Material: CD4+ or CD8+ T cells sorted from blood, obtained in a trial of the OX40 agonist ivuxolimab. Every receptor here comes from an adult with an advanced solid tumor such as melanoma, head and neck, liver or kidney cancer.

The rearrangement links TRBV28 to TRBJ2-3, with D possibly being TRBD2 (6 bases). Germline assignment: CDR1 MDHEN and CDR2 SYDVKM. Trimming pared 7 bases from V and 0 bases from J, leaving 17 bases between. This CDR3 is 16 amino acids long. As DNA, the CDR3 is TGTGCCAGCAACGAGGAGGGCATCGCAAGCACAGATACGCAGTATTTT. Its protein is CASNEEGIASTDTQYF.

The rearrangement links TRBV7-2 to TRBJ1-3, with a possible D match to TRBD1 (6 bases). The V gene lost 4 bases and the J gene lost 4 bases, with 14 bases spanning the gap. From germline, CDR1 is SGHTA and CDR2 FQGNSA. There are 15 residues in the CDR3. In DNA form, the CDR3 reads TGTGCCAGCAGCTGGGGAAGGGGGGGAGGAAACACCATATATTTT. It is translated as CASSWGRGGGNTIYF. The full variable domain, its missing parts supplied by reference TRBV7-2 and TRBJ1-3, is GAGVSQSPSNKVTEKGKDVELRCDPISGHTALYWYRQSLGQGLEFLIYFQGNSAPDKSGLPSDRFSAERTGGSVSTLTIQRTQQEDSAVYLCASSWGRGGGNTIYFGEGSWLTVV.

CDR3 DNA sequence: TGTGCCAGCAGCCCAGACAGGGAGGATGGCTACACCTTC. It yields the protein CASSPDREDGYTF. This sequence joins TRBV5-4 and TRBJ1-2; 7 bases line up with TRBD1. This CDR3 is 13 amino acids long. Germline loops: CDR1 SGHNT, CDR2 YYREEE (reference sequence). After removal of 4 bases from V and 6 bases from J, the junction contained 6 bases not matched to a gene.

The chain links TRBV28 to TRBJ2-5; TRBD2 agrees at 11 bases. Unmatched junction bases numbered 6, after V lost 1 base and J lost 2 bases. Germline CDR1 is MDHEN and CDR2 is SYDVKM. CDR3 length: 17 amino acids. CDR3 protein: CASSLLLAGGNQETQYF. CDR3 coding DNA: TGTGCCAGCAGTTTATTGCTAGCGGGGGGTAATCAAGAGACCCAGTACTTC.

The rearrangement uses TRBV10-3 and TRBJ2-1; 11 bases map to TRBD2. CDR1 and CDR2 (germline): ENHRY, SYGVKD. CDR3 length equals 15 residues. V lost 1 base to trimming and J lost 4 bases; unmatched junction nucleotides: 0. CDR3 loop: CAISEWTSGYNEQFF. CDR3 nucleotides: TGTGCCATCAGTGAGTGGACTAGCGGGTACAATGAGCAGTTCTTC.

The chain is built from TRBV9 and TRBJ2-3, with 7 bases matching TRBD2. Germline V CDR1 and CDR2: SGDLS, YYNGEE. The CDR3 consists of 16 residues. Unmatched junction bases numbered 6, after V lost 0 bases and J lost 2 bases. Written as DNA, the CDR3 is TGTGCCAGCAGCGTAGCGGATAGCGGGTTCACAGATACGCAGTATTTT. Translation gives CASSVADSGFTDTQYF.

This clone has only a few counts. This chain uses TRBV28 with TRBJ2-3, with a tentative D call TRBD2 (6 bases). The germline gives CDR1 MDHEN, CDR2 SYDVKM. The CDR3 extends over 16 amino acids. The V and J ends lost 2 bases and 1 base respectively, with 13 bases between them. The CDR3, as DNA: TGTGCCAGCAGTTTAGGCGGGGCTGGTGGCACAGATACGCAGTATTTT. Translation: CASSLGGAGGTDTQYF.

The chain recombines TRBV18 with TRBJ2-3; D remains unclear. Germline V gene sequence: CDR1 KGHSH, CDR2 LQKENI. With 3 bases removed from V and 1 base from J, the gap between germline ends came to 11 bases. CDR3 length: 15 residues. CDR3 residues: CASSPGGSRTDTQYF. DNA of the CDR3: TGTGCCAGCTCACCCGGCGGTTCGCGCACAGATACGCAGTATTTT.

CDR3 region: CAWSVGQGTGNTIYF. The CDR3 nucleotides read TGTGCCTGGAGTGTAGGCCAGGGCACTGGAAACACCATATATTTT. The chain employs TRBV30 and TRBJ1-3, with D possibly matching TRBD1 (5 bases). CDR3 length: 15 amino acids. The V end was cut by 0 bases, the J end by 2 bases, with 11 bases between. Germline values: CDR1 GTSNPN, CDR2 SVGIG (reference sequence). Combining the CDR3 with reference TRBV30 and TRBJ1-3 gives the whole variable domain SQTIHQWPATLVQPVGSPLSLECTVEGTSNPNLYWYRQAAGRGLQLLFYSVGIGQISSEVPQNLSASRPQDRQFILSSKKLLLSDSGFYLCAWSVGQGTGNTIYFGEGSWLTVV.

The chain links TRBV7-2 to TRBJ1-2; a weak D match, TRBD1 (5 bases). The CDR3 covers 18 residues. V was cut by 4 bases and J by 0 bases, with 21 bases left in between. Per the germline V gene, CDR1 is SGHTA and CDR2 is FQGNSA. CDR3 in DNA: TGTGCCAGCAGCTCACAGTGGTCCCTCGGGGCGGCTAACTATGGCTACACCTTC. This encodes CASSSQWSLGAANYGYTF. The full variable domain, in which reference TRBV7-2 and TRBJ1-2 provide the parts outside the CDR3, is GAGVSQSPSNKVTEKGKDVELRCDPISGHTALYWYRQSLGQGLEFLIYFQGNSAPDKSGLPSDRFSAERTGGSVSTLTIQRTQQEDSAVYLCASSSQWSLGAANYGYTFGSGTRLTVV.

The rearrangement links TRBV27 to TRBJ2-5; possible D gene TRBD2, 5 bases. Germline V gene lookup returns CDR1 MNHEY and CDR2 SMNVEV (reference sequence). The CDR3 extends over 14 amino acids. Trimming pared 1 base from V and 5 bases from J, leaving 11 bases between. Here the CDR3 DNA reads TGTGCCAGCAGTTTATTACCGGGCGGGGAGACCCAGTACTTC. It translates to CASSLLPGGETQYF.

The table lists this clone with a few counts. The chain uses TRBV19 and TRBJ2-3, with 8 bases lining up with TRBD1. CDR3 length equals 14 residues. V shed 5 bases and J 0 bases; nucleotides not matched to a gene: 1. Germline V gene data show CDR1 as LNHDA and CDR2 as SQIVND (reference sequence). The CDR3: CASSRQGSTDTQYF. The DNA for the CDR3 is TGTGCCAGTAGTCGACAGGGGAGCACAGATACGCAGTATTTT.

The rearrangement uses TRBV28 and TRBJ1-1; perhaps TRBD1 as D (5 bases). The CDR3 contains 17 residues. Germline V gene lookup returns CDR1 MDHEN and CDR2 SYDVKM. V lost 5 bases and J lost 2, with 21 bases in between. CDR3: CASSPAGWGRLNTEAFF. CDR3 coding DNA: TGTGCCAGCAGTCCTGCTGGGTGGGGACGATTAAACACTGAAGCTTTCTTT.

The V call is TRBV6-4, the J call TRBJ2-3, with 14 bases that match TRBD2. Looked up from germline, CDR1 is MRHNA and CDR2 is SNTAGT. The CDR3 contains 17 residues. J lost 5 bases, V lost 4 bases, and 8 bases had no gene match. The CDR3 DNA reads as TGTGCCAGCAGTGGACTAGCGGGAGGGCCCCGGTTAGATACGCAGTATTTT. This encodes CASSGLAGGPRLDTQYF.

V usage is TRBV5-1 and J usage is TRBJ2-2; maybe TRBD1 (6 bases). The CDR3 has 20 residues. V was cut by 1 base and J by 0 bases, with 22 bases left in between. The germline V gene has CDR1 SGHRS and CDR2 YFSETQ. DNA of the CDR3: TGCGCCAGCAGCTTGAATCTAAAGGTGCGGAGGACAGCGAACACCGGGGAGCTGTTTTTT. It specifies CASSLNLKVRRTANTGELFF.

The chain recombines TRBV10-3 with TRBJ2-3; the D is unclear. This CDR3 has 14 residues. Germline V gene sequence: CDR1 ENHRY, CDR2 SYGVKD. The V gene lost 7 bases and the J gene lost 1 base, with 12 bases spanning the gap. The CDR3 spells CAIKRAEGTDTQYF. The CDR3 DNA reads TGTGCCATCAAAAGGGCTGAGGGCACAGATACGCAGTATTTT.

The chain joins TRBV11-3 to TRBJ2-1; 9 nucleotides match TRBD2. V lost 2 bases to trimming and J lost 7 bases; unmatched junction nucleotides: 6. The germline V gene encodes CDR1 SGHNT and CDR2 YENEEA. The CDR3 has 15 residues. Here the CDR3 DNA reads TGTGCCAGCAGCTTATCTGGGACTAGCCAGAATGAGCAGTTCTTC. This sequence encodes CASSLSGTSQNEQFF.

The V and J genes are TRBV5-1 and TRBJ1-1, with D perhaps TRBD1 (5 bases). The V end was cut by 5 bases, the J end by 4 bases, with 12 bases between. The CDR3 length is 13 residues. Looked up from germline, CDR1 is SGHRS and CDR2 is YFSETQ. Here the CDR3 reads CASRPRGTTEAFF. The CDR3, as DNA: TGCGCCAGCAGACCGAGGGGCACCACTGAAGCTTTCTTT.